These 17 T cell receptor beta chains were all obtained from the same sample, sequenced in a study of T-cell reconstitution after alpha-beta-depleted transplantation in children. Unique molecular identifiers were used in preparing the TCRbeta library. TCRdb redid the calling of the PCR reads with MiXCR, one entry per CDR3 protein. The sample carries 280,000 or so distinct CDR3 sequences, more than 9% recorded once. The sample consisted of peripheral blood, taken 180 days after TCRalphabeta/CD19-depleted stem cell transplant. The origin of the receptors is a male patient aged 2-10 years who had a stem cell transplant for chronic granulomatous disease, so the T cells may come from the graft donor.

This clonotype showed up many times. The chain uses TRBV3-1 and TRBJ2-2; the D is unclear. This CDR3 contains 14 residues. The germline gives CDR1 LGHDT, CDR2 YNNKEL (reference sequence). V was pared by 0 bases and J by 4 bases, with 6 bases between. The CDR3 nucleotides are TGTGCCAGCAGCCAAGAAATCATCACCGGGGAGCTGTTTTTT. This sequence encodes CASSQEIITGELFF.

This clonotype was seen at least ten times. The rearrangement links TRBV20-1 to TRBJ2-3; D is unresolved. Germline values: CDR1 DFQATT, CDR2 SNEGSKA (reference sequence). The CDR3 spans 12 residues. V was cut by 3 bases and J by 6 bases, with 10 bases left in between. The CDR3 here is CSARSLVDTQYF. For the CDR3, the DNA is TGCAGTGCTAGGTCCCTGGTCGATACGCAGTATTTT.

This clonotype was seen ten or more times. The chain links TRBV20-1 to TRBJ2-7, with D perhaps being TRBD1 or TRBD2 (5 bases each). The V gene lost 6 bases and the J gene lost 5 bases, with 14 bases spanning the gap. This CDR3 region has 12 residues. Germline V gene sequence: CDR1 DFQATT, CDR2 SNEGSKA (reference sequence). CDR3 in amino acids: CSAARMGDEQYF. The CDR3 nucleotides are TGCAGTGCCGCCCGGATGGGGGACGAGCAGTACTTC.

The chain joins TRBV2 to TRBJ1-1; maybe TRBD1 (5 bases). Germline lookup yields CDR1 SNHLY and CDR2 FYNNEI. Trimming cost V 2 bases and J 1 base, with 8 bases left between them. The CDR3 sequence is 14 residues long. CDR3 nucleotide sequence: TGTGCCAGCAGTGAACTGGGGGGGAACACTGAAGCTTTCTTT. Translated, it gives CASSELGGNTEAFF.

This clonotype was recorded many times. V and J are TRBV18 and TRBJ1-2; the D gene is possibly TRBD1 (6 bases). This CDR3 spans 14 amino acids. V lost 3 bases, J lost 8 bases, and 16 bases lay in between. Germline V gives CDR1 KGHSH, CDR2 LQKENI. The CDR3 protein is CASSPFGDTPGYTF. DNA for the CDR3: TGTGCCAGCTCACCCTTTGGGGACACCCCCGGCTACACCTTC.

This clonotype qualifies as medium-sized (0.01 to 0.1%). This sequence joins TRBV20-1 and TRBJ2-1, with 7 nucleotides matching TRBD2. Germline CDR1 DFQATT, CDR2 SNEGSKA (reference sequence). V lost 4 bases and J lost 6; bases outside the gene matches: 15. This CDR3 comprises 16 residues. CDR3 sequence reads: CSAKGLSGWRVNEQFF. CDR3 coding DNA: TGCAGTGCTAAGGGACTTAGCGGGTGGAGGGTCAATGAGCAGTTCTTC.

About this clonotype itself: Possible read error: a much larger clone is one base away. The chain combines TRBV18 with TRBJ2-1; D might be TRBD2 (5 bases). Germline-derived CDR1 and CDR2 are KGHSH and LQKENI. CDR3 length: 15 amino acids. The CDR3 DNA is TGTGCCAGCTCACCACCGATTCGCGGGTACAATGAGCAGTCCTTC. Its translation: CASSPPIRGYNEQSF.

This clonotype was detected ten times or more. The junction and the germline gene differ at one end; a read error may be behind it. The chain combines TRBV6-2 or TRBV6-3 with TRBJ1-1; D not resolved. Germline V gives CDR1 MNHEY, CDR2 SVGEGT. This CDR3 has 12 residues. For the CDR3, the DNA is TGTGCCAGCAGGTACTCGAACACTGAAGCTTTCTTT. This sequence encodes CASRYSNTEAFF.

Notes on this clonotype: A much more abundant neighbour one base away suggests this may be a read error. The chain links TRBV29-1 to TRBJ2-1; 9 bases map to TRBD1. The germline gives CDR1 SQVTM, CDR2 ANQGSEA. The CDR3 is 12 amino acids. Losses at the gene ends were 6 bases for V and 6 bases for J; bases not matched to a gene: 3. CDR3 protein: CSVWDRVNEQFF. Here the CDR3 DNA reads TGCAGCGTCTGGGACAGGGTCAATGAGCAGTTCTTC.

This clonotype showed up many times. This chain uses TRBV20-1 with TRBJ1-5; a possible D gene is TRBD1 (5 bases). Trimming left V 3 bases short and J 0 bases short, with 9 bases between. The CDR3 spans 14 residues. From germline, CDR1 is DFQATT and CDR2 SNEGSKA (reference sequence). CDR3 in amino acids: CSARTEDSNQPQHF. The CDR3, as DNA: TGCAGTGCTAGGACAGAGGATAGCAATCAGCCCCAGCATTTT.

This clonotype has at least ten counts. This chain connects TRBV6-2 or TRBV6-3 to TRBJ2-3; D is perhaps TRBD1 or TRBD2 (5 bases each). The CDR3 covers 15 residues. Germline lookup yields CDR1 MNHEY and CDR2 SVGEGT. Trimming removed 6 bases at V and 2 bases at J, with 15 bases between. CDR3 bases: TGTGCCAGCAGAACTTGGGGACGGAACACAGATACGCAGTATTTT. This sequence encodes CASRTWGRNTDTQYF.

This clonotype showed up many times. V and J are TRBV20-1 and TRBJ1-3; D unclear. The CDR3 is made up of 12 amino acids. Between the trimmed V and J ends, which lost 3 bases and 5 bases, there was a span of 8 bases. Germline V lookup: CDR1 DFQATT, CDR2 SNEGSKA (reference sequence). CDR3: CSASPGRNTIYF. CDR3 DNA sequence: TGCAGTGCTAGTCCTGGTCGAAACACCATATATTTT.

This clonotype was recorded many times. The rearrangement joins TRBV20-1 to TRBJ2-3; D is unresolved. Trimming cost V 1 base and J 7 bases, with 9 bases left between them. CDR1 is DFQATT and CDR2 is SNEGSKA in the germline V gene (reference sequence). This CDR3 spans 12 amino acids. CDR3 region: CSARAERNTQYF. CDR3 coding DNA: TGCAGTGCTAGAGCGGAGCGAAATACGCAGTATTTT.

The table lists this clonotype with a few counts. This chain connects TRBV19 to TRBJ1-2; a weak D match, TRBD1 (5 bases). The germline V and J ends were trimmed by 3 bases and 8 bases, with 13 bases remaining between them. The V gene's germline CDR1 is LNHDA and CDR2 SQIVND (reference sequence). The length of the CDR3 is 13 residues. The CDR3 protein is CASSILGTGGYTF. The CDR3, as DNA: TGTGCCAGTAGTATTTTGGGGACGGGGGGCTACACCTTC.

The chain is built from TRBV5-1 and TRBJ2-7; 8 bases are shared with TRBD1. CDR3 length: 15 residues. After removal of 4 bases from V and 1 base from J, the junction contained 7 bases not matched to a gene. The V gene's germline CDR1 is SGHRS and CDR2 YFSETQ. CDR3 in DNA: TGCGCCAGCAGCCTGGAGGGACAGGCGTCCTACGAGCAGTACTTC. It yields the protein CASSLEGQASYEQYF.

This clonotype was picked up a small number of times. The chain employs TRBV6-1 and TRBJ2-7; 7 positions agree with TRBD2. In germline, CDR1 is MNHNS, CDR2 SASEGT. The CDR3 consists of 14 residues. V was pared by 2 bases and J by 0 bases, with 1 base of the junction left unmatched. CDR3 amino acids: CASSEQRDSYEQYF. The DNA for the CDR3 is TGTGCCAGCAGTGAACAGCGGGACTCCTACGAGCAGTACTTC.

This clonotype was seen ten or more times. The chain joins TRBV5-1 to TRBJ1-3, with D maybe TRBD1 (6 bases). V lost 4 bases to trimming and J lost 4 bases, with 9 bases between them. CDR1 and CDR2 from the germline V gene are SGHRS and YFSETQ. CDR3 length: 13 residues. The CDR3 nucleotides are TGCGCCAGCAGCCAACAGGGAGGAAACACCATATATTTT. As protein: CASSQQGGNTIYF.